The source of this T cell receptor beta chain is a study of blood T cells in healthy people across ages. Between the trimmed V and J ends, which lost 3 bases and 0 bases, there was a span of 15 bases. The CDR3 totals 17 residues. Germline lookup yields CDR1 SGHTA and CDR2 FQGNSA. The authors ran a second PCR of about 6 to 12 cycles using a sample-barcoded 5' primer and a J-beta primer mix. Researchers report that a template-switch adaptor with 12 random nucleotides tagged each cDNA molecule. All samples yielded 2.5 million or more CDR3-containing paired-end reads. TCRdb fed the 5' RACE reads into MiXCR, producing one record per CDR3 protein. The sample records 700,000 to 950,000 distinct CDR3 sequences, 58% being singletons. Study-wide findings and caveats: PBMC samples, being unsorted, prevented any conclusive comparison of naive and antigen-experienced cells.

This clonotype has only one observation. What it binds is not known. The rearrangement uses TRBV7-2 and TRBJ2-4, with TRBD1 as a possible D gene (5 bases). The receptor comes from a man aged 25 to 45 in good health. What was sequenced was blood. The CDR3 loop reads CASSFRGSELAKNIQYF. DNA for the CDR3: TGTGCCAGCAGCTTTAGGGGATCAGAACTAGCCAAAAACATTCAGTACTTC.